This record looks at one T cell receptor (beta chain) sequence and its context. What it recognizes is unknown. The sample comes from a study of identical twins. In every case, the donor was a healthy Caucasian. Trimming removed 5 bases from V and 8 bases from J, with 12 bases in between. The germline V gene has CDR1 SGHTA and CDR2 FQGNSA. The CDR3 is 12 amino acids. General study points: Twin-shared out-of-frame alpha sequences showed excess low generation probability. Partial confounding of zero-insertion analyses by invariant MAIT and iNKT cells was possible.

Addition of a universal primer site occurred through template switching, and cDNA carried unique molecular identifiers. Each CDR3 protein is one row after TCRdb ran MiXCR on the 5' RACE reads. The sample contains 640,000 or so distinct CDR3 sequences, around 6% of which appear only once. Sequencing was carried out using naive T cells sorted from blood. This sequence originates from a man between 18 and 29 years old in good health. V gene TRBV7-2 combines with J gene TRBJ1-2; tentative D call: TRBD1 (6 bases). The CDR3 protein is CASSPDRRGYTF. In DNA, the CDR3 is TGTGCCAGCAGCCCAGACAGGAGGGGCTACACCTTC.